This entry is about one T cell receptor (beta chain). The target antigen is unknown. Compared with germline, one end of the junction differs, possibly owing to a read error. This sample was included in a study of cytomegalovirus exposure and HLA in healthy donors. On the study more broadly: From HLA-typed donors, an early data release held roughly 80 million unique TCRs. The Caucasian-associated ancestry cluster held 80% to 90% of 398 genotyped donors. Study-wide results and caveats: It was reported that the classifier diagnosed cytomegalovirus status with high specificity and sensitivity in both the original and validation cohorts. CMV antigen specificity was confirmed in vitro for a few CMV-associated chains.

The PCR contained 60 Vbeta and 13 Jbeta primers. Using immunoSEQ multiplex PCR, the repertoire was profiled, and TCRdb retains in-frame clones only, with some absent. There are 40,000 to 60,000 clones in the sample, with about 2.3% held by the top ten. The CDR3 loop spans 19 amino acids. Germline V lookup: CDR1 SSHAT, CDR2 FNYEAQ (reference sequence). This TCR derives from a female donor in good health and CMV-seronegative. The genes are TRBV7-7 and TRBJ2-5; 10 bases align to TRBD2. Material: PBMCs. CDR3 sequence: CASSLVPLGSGGQQETQYF. CDR3 nucleotides: TGTGCTAGCAGCTTAGTCCCCTTGGGTAGCGGGGGGCAACAAGAGACCCAGTACTTC.